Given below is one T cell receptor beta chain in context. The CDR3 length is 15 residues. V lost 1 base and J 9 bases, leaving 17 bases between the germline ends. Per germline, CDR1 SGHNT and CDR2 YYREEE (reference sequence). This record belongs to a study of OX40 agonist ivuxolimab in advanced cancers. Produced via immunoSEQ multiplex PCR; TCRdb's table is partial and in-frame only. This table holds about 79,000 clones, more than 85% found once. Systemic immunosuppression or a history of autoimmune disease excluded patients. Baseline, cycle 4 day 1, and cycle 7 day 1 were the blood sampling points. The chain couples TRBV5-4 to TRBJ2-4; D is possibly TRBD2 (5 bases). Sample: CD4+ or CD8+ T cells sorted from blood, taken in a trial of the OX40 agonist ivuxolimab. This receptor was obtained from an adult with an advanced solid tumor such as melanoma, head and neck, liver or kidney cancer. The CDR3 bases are TGTGCCAGCAGCTTGCGGGATGGCGGCTGGGGCATTCAGTACTTC. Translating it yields CASSLRDGGWGIQYF.